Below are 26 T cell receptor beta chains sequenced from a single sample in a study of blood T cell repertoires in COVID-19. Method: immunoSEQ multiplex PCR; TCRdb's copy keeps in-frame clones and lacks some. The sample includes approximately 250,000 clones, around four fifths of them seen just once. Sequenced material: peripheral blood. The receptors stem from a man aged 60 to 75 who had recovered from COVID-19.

The CDR3 sequence: CASSELAANTGELFF. CDR3 coding DNA: TGCGCCAGCAGTGAGTTAGCAGCGAACACCGGGGAGCTGTTTTTT. The chain employs TRBV10-2 and TRBJ2-2; D is unclear. The V end lost 1 base, the J end lost 0 bases, and 6 bases lay between the germline ends. The length of the CDR3 is 15 residues. Germline CDR1 is WSHSY and CDR2 is SAAADI.

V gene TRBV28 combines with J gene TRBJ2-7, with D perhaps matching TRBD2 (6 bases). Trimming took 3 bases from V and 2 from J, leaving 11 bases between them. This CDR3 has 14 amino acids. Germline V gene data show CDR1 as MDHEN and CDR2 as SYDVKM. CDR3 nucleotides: TGTGCCAGCAGTTTGGAGGGGCCCCCCTACGAGCAGTACTTC. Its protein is CASSLEGPPYEQYF. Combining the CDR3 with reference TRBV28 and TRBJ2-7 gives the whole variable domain DVKVTQSSRYLVKRTGEKVFLECVQDMDHENMFWYRQDPGLGLRLIYFSYDVKMKEKGDIPEGYSVSREKKERFSLILESASTNQTSMYLCASSLEGPPYEQYFGPGTRLTVT.

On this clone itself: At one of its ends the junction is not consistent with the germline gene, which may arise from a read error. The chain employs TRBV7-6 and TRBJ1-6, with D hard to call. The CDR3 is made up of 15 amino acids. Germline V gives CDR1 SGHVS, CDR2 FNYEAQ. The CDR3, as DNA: TGTGCCGGCAGCTTAGGTGGCAACAATAATTCACCCCTCCACTTT. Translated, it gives CAGSLGGNNNSPLHF.

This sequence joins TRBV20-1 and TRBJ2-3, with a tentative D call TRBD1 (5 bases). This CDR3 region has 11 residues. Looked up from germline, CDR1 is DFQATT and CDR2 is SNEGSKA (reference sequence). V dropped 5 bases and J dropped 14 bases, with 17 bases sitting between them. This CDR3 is CSAGAGGLRYF. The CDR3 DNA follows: TGCAGTGCTGGGGCTGGCGGCCTCAGGTATTTT.

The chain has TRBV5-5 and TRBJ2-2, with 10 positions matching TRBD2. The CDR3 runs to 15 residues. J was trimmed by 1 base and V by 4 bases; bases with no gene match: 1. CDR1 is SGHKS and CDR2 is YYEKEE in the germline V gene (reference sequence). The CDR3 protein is CASSPSGRNTGELFF. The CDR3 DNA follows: TGTGCCAGCAGCCCTAGCGGGAGGAACACCGGGGAGCTGTTTTTT.

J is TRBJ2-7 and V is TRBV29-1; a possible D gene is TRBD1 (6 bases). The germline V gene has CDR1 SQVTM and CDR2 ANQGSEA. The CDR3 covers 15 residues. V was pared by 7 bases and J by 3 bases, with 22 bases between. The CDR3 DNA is TGCAGCGCTGAGGTCTCCACAGGGATAAACTACGAGCAGTACTTC. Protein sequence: CSAEVSTGINYEQYF.

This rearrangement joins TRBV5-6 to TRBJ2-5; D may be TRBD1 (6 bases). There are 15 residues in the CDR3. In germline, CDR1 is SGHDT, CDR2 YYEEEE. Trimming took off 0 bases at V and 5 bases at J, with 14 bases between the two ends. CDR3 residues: CASSLDRGSWETQYF. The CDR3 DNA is TGTGCCAGCAGCTTGGATAGGGGGTCATGGGAGACCCAGTACTTC.

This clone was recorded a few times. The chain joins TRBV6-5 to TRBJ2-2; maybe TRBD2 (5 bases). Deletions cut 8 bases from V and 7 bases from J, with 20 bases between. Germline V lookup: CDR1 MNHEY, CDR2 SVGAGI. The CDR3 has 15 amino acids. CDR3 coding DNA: TGTGCCAGCGGCCTTGGTGGTGCGGGTAACGGGGAGCTGTTTTTT. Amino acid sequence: CASGLGGAGNGELFF.

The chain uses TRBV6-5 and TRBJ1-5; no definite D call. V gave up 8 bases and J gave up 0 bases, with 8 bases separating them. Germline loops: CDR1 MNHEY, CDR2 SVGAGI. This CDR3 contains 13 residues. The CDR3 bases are TGTGCCAGCCGACACGATAGCAATCAGCCCCAGCATTTT. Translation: CASRHDSNQPQHF.

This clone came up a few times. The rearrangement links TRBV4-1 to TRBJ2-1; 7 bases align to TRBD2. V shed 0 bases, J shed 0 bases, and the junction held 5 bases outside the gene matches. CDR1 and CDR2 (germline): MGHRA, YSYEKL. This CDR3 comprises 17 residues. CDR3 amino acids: CASSQDIGGSSYNEQFF. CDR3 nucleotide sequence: TGCGCCAGCAGCCAAGATATCGGCGGGAGCTCCTACAATGAGCAGTTCTTC.

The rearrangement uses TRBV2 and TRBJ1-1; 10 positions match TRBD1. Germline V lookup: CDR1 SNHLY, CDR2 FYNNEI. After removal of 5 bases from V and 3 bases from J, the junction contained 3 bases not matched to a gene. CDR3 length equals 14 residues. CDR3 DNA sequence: TGTGCCAGCAGTAGGACAGGGGGGTACACTGAAGCTTTCTTT. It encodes CASSRTGGYTEAFF. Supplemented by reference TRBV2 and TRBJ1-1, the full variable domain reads EPEVTQTPSHQVTQMGQEVILRCVPISNHLYFYWYRQILGQKVEFLVSFYNNEISEKSEIFDDQFSVERPDGSNFTLKIRSTKLEDSAMYFCASSRTGGYTEAFFGQGTRLTVV.

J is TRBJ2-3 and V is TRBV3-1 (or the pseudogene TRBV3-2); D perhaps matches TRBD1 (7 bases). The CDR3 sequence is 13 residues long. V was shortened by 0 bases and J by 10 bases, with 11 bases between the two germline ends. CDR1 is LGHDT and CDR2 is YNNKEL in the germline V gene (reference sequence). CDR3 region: CASSQDIRGAQYF. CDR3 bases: TGTGCCAGCAGCCAAGATATCAGGGGGGCGCAGTATTTT.

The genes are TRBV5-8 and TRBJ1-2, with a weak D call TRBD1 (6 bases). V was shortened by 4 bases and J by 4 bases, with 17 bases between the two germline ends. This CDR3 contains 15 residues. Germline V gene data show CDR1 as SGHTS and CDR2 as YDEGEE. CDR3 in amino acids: CASSPWTAPSYGYTF. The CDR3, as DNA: TGTGCCAGCAGCCCGTGGACAGCTCCTAGCTATGGCTACACCTTC.

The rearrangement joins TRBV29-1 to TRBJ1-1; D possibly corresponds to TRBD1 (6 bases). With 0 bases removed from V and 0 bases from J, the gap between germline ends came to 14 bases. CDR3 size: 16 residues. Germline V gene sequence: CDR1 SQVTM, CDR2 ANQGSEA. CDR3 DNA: TGCAGCGTTGAAGATCACCCAGGGGCGGTGAACACTGAAGCTTTCTTT. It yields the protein CSVEDHPGAVNTEAFF.

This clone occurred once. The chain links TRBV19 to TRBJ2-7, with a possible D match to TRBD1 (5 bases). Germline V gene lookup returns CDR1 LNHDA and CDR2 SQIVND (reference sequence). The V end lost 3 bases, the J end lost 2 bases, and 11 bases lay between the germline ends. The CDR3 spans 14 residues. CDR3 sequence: CASSIVAGTYEQYF. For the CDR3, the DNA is TGTGCCAGTAGTATCGTCGCAGGGACCTACGAGCAGTACTTC.

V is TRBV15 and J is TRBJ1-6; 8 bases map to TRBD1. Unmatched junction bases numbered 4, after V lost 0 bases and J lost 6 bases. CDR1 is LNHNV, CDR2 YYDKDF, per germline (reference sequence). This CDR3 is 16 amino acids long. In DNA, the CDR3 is TGTGCCACCAGCAGAGATAGCACAGGGGGTAATTCACCCCTCCACTTT. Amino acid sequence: CATSRDSTGGNSPLHF.

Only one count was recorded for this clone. The CDR3 sequence is CASRKTGREAIQYF. The CDR3 DNA sequence: TGTGCCAGCAGGAAGACAGGGCGCGAAGCCATTCAGTACTTC. This chain links TRBV6-5 with TRBJ2-4, with 7 bases fitting TRBD1. Germline V CDR1 and CDR2: MNHEY, SVGAGI. Germline trimming cut 6 bases from V and 9 bases from J; bases unmatched to any gene: 11. CDR3 size: 14 residues.

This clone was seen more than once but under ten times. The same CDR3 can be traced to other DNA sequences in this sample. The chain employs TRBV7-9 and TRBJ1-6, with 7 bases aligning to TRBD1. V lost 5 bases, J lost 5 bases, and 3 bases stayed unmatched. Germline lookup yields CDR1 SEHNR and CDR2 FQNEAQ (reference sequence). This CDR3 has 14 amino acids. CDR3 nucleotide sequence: TGTGCCAGCAGCCCGGGACAGAATAATTCACCCCTCCACTTT. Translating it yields CASSPGQNNSPLHF.

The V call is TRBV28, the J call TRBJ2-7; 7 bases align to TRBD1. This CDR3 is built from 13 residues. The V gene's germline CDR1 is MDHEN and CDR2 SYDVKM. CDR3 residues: CIVGDSAAYEQYF. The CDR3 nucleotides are TGTATCGTGGGGGACAGCGCAGCCTACGAGCAGTACTTC.

CDR3: CASRSMGQEVGYTF. For the CDR3, the DNA is TGTGCCAGCAGGTCGATGGGACAGGAAGTTGGCTACACCTTC. The chain combines TRBV27 with TRBJ1-2, with 8 positions matching TRBD1. This CDR3 contains 14 residues. CDR1 and CDR2 from the germline V gene are MNHEY and SMNVEV (reference sequence). The trim removed 6 bases at V and 7 bases at J, leaving 10 bases unmatched.

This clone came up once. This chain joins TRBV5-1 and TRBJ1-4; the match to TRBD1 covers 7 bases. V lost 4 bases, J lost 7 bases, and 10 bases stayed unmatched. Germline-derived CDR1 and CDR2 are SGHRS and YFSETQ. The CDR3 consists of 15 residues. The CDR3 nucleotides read TGCGCCAGCAGCCAGCAAACAGGGGCACTTGAAAAACTGTTTTTT. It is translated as CASSQQTGALEKLFF. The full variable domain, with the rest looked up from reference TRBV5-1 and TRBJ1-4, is KAGVTQTPRYLIKTRGQQVTLSCSPISGHRSVSWYQQTPGQGLQFLFEYFSETQRNKGNFPGRFSGRQFSNSRSEMNVSTLELGDSALYLCASSQQTGALEKLFFGSGTQLSVL.

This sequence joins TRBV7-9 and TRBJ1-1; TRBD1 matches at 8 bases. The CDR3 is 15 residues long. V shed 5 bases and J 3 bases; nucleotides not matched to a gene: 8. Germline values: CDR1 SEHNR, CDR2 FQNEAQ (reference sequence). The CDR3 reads CASSTPDRADTEAFF. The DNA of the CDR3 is TGTGCCAGCAGCACCCCGGACAGGGCGGACACTGAAGCTTTCTTT.

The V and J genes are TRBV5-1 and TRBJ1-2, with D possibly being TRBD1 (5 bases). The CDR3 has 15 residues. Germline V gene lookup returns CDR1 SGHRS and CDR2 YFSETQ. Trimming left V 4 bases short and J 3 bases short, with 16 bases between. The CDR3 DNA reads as TGCGCCAGCAGCATATACCAGGGAGGCGACTATGGCTACACCTTC. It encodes CASSIYQGGDYGYTF.

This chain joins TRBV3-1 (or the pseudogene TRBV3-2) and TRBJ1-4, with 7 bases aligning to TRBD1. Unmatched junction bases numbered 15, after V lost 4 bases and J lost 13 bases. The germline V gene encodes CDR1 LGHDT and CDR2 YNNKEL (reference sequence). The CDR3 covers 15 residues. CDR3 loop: CASSPAGHLQGGLFF. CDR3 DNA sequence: TGTGCCAGCAGCCCTGCCGGACACCTCCAGGGGGGACTGTTTTTT.

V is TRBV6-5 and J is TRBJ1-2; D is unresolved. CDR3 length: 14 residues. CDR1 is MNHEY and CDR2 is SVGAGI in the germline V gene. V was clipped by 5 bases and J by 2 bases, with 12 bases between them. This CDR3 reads CASSQPGENYGYTF. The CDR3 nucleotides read TGTGCCAGCAGTCAACCGGGAGAGAACTATGGCTACACCTTC.

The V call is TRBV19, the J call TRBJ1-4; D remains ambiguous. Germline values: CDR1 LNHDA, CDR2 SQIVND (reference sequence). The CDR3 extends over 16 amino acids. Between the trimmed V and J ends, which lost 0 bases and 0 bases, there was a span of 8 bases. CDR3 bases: TGTGCCAGTAGTATAGATCTATCAACAACTAATGAAAAACTGTTTTTT. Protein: CASSIDLSTTNEKLFF.